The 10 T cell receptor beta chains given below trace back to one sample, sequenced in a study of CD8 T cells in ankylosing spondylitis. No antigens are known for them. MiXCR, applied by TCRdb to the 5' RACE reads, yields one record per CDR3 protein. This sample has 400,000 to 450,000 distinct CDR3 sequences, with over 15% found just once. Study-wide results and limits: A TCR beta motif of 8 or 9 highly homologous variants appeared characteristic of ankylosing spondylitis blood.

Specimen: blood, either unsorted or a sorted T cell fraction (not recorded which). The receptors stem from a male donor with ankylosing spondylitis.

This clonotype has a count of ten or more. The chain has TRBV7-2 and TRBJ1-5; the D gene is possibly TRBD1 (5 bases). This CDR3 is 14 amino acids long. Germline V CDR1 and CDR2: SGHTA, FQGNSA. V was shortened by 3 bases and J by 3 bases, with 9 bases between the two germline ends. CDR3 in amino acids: CASSLGHNNQPQHF. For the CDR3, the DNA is TGTGCCAGCAGCTTGGGGCATAACAATCAGCCCCAGCATTTT.

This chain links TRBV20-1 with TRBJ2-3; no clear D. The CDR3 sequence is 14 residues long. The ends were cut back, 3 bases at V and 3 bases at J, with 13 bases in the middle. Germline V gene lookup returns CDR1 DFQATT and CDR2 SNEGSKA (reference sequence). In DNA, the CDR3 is TGCAGTGCTAGGGTAGGCCCCCCTACAGATACGCAGTATTTT. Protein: CSARVGPPTDTQYF.

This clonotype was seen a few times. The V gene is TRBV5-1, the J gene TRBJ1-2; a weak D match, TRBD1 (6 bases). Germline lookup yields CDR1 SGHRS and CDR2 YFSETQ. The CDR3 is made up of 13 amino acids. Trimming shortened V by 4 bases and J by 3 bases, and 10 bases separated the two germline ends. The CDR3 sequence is CASSPAGDYGYTF. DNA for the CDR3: TGCGCCAGCAGCCCCGCAGGGGACTATGGCTACACCTTC.

CDR3 sequence: CSATPDSDTQYF. The CDR3, as DNA: TGCAGTGCTACCCCCGACTCGGATACGCAGTATTTT. The genes are TRBV20-1 and TRBJ2-3, with no clear D. Germline CDR1 reads DFQATT; CDR2 reads SNEGSKA (reference sequence). The CDR3 is 12 residues long. Trimming left V 4 bases short and J 6 bases short, with 11 bases between.

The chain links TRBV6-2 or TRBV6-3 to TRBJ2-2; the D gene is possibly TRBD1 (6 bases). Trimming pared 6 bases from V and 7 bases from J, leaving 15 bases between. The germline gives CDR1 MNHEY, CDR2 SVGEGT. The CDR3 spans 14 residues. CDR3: CASRPTGSGGELFF. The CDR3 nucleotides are TGTGCCAGCAGGCCTACAGGGTCGGGCGGGGAGCTGTTTTTT.

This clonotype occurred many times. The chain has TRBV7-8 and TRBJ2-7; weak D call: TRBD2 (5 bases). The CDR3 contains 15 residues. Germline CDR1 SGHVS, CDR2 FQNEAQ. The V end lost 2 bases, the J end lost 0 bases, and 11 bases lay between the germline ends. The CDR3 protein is CASSLIRDRSYEQYF. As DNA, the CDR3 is TGTGCCAGCAGCTTAATCCGGGATCGCTCCTACGAGCAGTACTTC.

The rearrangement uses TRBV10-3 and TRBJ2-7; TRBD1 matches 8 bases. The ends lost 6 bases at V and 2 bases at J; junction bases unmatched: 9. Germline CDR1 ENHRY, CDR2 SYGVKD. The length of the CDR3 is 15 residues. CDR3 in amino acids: CAISTTGTGTYEQYF. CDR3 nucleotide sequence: TGTGCCATCAGCACAACCGGGACAGGCACCTACGAGCAGTACTTC.

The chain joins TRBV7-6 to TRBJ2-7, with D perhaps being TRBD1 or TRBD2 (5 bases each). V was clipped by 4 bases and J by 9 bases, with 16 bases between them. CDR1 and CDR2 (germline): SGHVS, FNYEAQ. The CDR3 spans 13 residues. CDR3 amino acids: CASSSSQGVRQYF. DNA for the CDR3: TGTGCCAGCAGCTCCTCCCAGGGAGTAAGGCAGTACTTC.

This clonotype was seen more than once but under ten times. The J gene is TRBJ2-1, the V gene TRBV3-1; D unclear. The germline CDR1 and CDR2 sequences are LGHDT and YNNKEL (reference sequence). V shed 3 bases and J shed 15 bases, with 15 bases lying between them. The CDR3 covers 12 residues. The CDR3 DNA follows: TGTGCCAGCAGCCACCTCAACGAGTATCCGTTCTTC. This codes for CASSHLNEYPFF.

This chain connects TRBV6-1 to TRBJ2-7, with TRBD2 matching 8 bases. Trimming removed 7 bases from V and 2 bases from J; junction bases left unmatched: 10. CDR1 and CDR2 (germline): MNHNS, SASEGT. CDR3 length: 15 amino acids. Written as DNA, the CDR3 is TGTGCCAGCATCCCACCAGGCGGGGGGCCCTACGAGCAGTACTTC. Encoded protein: CASIPPGGGPYEQYF.